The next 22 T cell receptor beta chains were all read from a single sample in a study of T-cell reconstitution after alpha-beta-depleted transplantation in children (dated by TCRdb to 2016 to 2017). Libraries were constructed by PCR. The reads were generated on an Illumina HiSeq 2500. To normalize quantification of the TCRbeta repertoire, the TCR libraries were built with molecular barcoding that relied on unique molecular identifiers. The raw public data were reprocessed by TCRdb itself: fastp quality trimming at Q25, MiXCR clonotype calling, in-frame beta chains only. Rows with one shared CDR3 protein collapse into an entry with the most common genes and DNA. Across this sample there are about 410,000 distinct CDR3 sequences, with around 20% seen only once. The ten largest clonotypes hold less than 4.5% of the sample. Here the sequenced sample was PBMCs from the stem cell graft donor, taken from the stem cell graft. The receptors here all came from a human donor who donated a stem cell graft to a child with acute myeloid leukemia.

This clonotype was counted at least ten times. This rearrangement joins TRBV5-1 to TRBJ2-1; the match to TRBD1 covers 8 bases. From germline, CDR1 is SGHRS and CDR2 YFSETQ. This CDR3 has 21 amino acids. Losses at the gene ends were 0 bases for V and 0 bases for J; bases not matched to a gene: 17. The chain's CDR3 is CASSLEKQGDLFSSSYNEQFF. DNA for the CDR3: TGCGCCAGCAGCTTGGAAAAACAGGGGGACCTATTTTCGAGCTCCTACAATGAGCAGTTCTTC.

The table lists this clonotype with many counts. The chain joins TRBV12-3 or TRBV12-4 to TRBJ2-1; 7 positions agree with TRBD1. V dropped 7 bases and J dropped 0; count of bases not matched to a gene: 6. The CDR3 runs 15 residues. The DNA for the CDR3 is TGTGCCAGCACGACGGCAGGGGGCTCCTACAATGAGCAGTTCTTC. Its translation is CASTTAGGSYNEQFF.

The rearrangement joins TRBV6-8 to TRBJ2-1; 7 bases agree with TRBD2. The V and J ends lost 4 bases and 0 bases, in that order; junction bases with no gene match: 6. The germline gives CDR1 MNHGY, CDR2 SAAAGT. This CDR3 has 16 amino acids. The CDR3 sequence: CASSSHRGSSYNEQFF. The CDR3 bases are TGTGCCAGCAGTTCCCACCGCGGGAGCTCCTACAATGAGCAGTTCTTC.

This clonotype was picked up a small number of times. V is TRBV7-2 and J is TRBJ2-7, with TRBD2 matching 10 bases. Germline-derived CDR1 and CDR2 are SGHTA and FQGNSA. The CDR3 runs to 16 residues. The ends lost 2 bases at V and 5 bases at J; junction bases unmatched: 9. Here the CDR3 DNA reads TGTGCCAGCAGCTTATTCGGACTAGCGGAGGTCGACGAGCAGTACTTC. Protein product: CASSLFGLAEVDEQYF.

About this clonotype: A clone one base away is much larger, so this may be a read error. CDR3 nucleotides: TGCTGTGCTAGAGATCTCAAAGCGGGAGAGGATGAATGGACCCAGTACTTC. Translated: CCARDLKAGEDEWTQYF. The genes are TRBV20-1 and TRBJ2-5; 8 nucleotides line up with TRBD2. CDR3 length equals 17 residues. Germline values: CDR1 DFQATT, CDR2 SNEGSKA (reference sequence).

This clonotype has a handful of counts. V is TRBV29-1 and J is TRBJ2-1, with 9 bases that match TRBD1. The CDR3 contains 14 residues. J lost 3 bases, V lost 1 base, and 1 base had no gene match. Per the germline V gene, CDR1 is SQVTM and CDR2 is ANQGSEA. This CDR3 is CSVEGQGVYNEQFF. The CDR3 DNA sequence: TGCAGCGTTGAAGGACAGGGGGTCTACAATGAGCAGTTCTTC.

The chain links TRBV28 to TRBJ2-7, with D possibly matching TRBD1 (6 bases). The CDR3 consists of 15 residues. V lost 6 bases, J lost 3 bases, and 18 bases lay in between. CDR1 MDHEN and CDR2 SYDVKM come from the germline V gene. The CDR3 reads CASSLWSRGRYEQYF. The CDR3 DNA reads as TGTGCCAGCAGCCTGTGGAGCAGGGGACGCTACGAGCAGTACTTC.

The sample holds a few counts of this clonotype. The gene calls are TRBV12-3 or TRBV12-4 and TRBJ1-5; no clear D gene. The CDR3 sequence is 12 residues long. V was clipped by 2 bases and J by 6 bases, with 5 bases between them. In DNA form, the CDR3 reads TGTGCCAGCAGTTTAAACGTTCAGCCCCAGCATTTT. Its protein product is CASSLNVQPQHF.

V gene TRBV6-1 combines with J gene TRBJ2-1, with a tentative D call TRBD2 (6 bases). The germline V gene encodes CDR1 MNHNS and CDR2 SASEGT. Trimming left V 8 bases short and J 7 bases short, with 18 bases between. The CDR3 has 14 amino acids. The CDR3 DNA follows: TGTGCCAGCTTAAAAGCTGGAGGGAGAAATGAGCAGTTCTTC. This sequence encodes CASLKAGGRNEQFF.

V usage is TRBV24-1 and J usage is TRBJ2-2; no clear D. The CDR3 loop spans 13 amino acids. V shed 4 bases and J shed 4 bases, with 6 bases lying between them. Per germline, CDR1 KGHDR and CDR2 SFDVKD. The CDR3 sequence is CATSDRRTGELFF. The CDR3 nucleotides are TGTGCCACCAGTGACAGACGCACCGGGGAGCTGTTTTTT.

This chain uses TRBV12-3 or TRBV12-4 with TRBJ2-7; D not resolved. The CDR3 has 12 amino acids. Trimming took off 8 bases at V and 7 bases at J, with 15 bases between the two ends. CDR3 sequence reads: CASGALVEEQYF. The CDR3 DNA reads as TGTGCCAGCGGCGCCCTCGTGGAGGAGCAGTACTTC.

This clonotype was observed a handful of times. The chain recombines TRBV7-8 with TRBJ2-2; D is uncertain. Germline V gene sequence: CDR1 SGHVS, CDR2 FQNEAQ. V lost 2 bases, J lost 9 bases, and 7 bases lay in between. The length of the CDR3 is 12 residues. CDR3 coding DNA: TGTGCCAGCAGCTTAAGGTTCCGGGAGCTGTTTTTT. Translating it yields CASSLRFRELFF.

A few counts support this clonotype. The CDR3 region is CASSLNSGVGEQYF. The CDR3 nucleotides read TGTGCCAGCAGTTTAAATTCAGGAGTCGGCGAGCAGTACTTC. The chain has TRBV12-3 or TRBV12-4 and TRBJ2-7; D is uncertain. V lost 2 bases, J lost 6 bases, and 14 bases lay in between. The CDR3 totals 14 residues.

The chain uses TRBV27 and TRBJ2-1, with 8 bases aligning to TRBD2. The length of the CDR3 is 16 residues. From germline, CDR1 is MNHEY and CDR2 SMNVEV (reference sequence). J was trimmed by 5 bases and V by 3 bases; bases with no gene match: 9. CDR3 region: CASSFLGLAGHNEQFF. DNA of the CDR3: TGTGCCAGCAGTTTCCTGGGGCTAGCGGGCCACAATGAGCAGTTCTTC.

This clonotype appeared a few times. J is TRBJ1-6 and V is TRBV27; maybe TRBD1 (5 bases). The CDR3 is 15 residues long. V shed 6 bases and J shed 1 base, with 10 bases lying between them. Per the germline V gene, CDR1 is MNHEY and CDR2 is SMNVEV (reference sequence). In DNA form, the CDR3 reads TGTGCCAGCAGCATCCAGGGATCCTATAATTCACCCCTCCACTTT. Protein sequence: CASSIQGSYNSPLHF.

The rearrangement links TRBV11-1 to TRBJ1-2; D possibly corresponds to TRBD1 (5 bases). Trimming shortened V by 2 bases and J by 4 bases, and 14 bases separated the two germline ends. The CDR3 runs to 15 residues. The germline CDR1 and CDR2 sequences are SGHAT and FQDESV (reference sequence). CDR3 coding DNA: TGTGCCAGCAGCTTATCTCTGGGGGAAGGCTATGGCTACACCTTC. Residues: CASSLSLGEGYGYTF.

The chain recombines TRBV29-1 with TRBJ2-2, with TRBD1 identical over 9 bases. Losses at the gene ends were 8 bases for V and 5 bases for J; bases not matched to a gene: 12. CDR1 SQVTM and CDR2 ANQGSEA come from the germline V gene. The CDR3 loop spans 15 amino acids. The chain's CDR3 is CSIGGGTGRTGELFF. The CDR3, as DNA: TGCAGCATTGGAGGGGGGACAGGGAGAACCGGGGAGCTGTTTTTT.

CDR3 bases: TGCAGTGCTAGTAGTCTGTTCCCAGGGAGTGAAAAACTGTTTTTT. Encoded protein: CSASSLFPGSEKLFF. The chain is built from TRBV20-1 and TRBJ1-4; perhaps TRBD1 as D (5 bases). CDR3 size: 15 residues. In germline, CDR1 is DFQATT, CDR2 SNEGSKA (reference sequence). V lost 3 bases and J lost 7, with 18 bases in between.

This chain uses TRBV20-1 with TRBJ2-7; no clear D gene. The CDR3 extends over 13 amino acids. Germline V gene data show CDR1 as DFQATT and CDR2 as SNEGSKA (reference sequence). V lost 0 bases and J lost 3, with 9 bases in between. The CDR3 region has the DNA TGCAGTGCTAGAGATAAGGCGTTCTACGAGCAGTACTTC. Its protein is CSARDKAFYEQYF.

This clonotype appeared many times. CDR3 nucleotide sequence: TGTGCCAGCAGCTTGAGGGTAAGGTTTAATGAGCAGTTCTTC. It yields the protein CASSLRVRFNEQFF. V usage is TRBV5-6 and J usage is TRBJ2-1; D unresolved. Germline V gene lookup returns CDR1 SGHDT and CDR2 YYEEEE. Trimming cost V 1 base and J 7 bases, with 12 bases left between them. There are 14 residues in the CDR3.

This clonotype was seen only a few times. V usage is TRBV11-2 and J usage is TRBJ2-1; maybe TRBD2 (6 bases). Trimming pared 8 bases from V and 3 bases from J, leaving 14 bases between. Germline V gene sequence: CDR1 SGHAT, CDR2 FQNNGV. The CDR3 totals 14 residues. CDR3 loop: CASVSRGFYNEQFF. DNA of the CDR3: TGTGCCAGCGTAAGTCGGGGGTTCTACAATGAGCAGTTCTTC.

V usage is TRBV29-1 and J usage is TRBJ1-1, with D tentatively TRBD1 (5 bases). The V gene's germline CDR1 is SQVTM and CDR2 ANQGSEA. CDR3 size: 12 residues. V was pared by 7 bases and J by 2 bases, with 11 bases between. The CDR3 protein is CSAVTGNTEAFF. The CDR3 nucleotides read TGCAGCGCCGTAACAGGTAACACTGAAGCTTTCTTT. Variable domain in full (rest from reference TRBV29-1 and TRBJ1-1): SAVISQKPSRDICQRGTSLTIQCQVDSQVTMMFWYRQQPGQSLTLIATANQGSEATYESGFVIDKFPISRPNLTFSTLTVSNMSPEDSSIYLCSAVTGNTEAFFGQGTRLTVV.